This entry lists 9 T cell receptor beta chains sequenced from one sample in a study of cytomegalovirus exposure and HLA in healthy donors. The PCR was carried out with 60 Vbeta primers and 13 Jbeta primers. The protocol was immunoSEQ multiplex PCR, while the TCRdb copy is restricted to in-frame clones and leaves out a portion. Of about 120,000 clones in the sample, around 60% were seen once. The specimen sequenced was PBMCs. These receptors originate from a middle-aged woman in good health and CMV-seropositive.

The chain has TRBV27 and TRBJ2-4; 9 nucleotides align to TRBD2. The length of the CDR3 is 13 residues. V was pared by 11 bases and J by 4 bases, with 6 bases of the junction left unmatched. In germline, CDR1 is MNHEY, CDR2 SMNVEV (reference sequence). CDR3 DNA: TGTGCCTGCGGACTAGCGAGTAAAAACATTCAGTACTTC. It specifies CACGLASKNIQYF.

The rearrangement uses TRBV25-1 and TRBJ1-2; no firm D call. This CDR3 is 13 amino acids long. Germline V gene data show CDR1 as MGHDK and CDR2 as SYGVNS. V lost 0 bases, J lost 1 base, and 3 bases lay in between. The CDR3 coding sequence is TGTGCCAGCAGTGAATACAATAACTATGGCTACACCTTC. Protein sequence: CASSEYNNYGYTF.

The chain combines TRBV9 with TRBJ2-5, with D possibly matching TRBD2 (6 bases). The end of the DNA aligns better with TRBJ2-7, so the J call may be wrong. CDR3 length: 14 residues. Germline V CDR1 and CDR2: SGDLS, YYNGEE. CDR3 residues: CASSVAGETSEQYF. CDR3 coding DNA: TGTGCCAGCAGCGTAGCGGGAGAGACTAGCGAGCAGTACTTC.

The chain carries TRBV9 and TRBJ2-7; 12 bases align to TRBD2. The CDR3 consists of 16 residues. With V trimmed by 0 bases and J by 2 bases, 3 bases remained unmatched. CDR1 and CDR2 (germline): SGDLS, YYNGEE. The CDR3: CASSVGTSGNAYEQYF. Here the CDR3 DNA reads TGTGCCAGCAGCGTAGGGACTAGCGGGAACGCCTACGAGCAGTACTTC. The complete variable domain, with remaining parts taken from reference TRBV9 and TRBJ2-7, reads DSGVTQTPKHLITATGQRVTLRCSPRSGDLSVYWYQQSLDQGLQFLIQYYNGEERAKGNILERFSAQQFPDLHSELNLSSLELGDSALYFCASSVGTSGNAYEQYFGPGTRLTVT.

The chain is built from TRBV18 and TRBJ1-2, with 12 positions matching TRBD1. The germline gives CDR1 KGHSH, CDR2 LQKENI. This CDR3 region has 16 residues. Trimming took 6 bases from V and 4 from J; bases not matched to a gene: 9. The CDR3 loop reads CASSPYEGQGAYGYTF. In DNA, the CDR3 is TGTGCCAGCTCTCCTTACGAGGGACAGGGGGCCTATGGCTACACCTTC.

In this sample, this clone turned up a few times. The chain links TRBV9 to TRBJ2-1, with 11 nucleotides matching TRBD2. V lost 0 bases to trimming and J lost 9 bases; unmatched junction nucleotides: 5. CDR1 and CDR2 (germline): SGDLS, YYNGEE. This CDR3 comprises 15 residues. As DNA, the CDR3 is TGTGCCAGCAGCGTAGGGGGGACTAGCGGTACTGAGCAGTTCTTC. It is translated as CASSVGGTSGTEQFF.

The chain couples TRBV28 to TRBJ2-5; 10 bases align to TRBD1. V gave up 3 bases and J gave up 3 bases; unmatched junction bases: 7. CDR1 is MDHEN and CDR2 is SYDVKM in the germline V gene. The CDR3 is made up of 16 amino acids. The CDR3 protein is CASSLGTGASEETQYF. DNA for the CDR3: TGTGCCAGCAGTTTGGGGACAGGGGCTTCCGAAGAGACCCAGTACTTC. Combining the CDR3 with reference TRBV28 and TRBJ2-5 gives the whole variable domain DVKVTQSSRYLVKRTGEKVFLECVQDMDHENMFWYRQDPGLGLRLIYFSYDVKMKEKGDIPEGYSVSREKKERFSLILESASTNQTSMYLCASSLGTGASEETQYFGPGTRLLVL.

The V and J genes are TRBV6-5 and TRBJ1-5; tentatively, D is TRBD1 (6 bases). V lost 2 bases and J lost 4, with 12 bases in between. Looked up from germline, CDR1 is MNHEY and CDR2 is SVGAGI. This CDR3 is built from 15 residues. CDR3 DNA: TGTGCCAGCAGTTACCCGGGACATAGTAATCAGCCCCAGCATTTT. This gives the protein CASSYPGHSNQPQHF.

This clone occurred once. The rearrangement joins TRBV5-5 to TRBJ2-3; tentatively, D is TRBD2 (5 bases). Germline assignment: CDR1 SGHKS and CDR2 YYEKEE (reference sequence). V lost 0 bases and J 3 bases, leaving 5 bases between the germline ends. The CDR3 consists of 13 residues. CDR3 sequence: CASSLERTDTQYF. CDR3 nucleotides: TGTGCCAGCAGCTTGGAGCGGACAGATACGCAGTATTTT.